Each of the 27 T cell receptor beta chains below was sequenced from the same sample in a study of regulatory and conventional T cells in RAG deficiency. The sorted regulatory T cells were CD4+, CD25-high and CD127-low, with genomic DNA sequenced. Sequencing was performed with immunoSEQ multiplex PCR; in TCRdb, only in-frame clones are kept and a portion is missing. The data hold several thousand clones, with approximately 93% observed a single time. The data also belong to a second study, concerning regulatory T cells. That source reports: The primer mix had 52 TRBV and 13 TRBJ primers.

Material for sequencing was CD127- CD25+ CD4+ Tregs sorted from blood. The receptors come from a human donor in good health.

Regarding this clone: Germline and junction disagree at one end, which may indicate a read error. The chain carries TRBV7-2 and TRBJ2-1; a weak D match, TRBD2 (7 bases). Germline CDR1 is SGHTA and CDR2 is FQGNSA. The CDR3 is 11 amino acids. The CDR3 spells CASSLEGGGVF. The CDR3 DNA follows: TGTGCCAGCAGCTTAGAGGGAGGGGGAGTCTTC.

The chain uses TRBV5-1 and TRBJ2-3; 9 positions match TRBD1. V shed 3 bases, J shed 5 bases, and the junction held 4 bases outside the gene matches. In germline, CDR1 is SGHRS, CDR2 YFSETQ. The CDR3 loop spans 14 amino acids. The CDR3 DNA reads TGCGCCAGCAGCTCTCGACAGGGGGAAGATACGCAGTATTTT. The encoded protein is CASSSRQGEDTQYF.

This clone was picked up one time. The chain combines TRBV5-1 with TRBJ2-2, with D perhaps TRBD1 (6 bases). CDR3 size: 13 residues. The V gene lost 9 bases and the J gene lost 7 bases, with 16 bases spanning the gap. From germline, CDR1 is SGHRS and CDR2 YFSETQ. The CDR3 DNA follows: TGCGCCACTTCTAACAGGGATAACGGGGAGCTGTTTTTT. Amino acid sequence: CATSNRDNGELFF.

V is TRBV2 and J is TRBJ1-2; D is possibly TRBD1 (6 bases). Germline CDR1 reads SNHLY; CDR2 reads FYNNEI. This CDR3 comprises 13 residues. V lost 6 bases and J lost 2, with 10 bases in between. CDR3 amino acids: CASSPGQNYGYTF. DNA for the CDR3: TGTGCCAGCAGCCCCGGACAGAACTATGGCTACACCTTC.

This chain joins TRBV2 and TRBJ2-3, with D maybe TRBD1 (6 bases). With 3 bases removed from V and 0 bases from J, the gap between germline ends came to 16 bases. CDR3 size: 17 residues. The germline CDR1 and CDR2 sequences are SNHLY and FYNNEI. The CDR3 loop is CASSDPRDNSSTDTQYF. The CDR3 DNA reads TGTGCCAGCAGTGACCCCCGGGACAACTCTAGCACAGATACGCAGTATTTT.

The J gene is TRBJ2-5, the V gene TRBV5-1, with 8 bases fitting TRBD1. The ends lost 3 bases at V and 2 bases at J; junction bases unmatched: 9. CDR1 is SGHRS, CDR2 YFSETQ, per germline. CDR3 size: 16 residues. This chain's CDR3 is CASSSAGGAGQETQYF. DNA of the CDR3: TGCGCCAGCAGCTCTGCAGGGGGCGCGGGGCAAGAGACCCAGTACTTC.

The CDR3 DNA reads TGTGCCAGCAGCCTACGACCGACAAGCTCCTACGAGCAGTACTTC. Amino acids: CASSLRPTSSYEQYF. The chain uses TRBV11-2 and TRBJ2-7; no reliable D call. CDR1 and CDR2 (germline): SGHAT, FQNNGV. V lost 5 bases and J 0 bases, leaving 14 bases between the germline ends. The CDR3 has 15 amino acids.

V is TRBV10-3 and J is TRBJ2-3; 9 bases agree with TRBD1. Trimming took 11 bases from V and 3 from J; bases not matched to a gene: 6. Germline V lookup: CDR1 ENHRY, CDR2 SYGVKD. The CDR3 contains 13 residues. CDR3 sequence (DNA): TGTGCCGTAAGACAGGGGGTTACAGATACGCAGTATTTT. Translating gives CAVRQGVTDTQYF.

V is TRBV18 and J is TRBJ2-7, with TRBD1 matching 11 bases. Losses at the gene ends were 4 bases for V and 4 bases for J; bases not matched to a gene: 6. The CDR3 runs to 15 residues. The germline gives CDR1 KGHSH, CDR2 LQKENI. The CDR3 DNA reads TGTGCCAGCTCACAAGCCGGGACAGGGGGGTACGAGCAGTACTTC. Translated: CASSQAGTGGYEQYF.

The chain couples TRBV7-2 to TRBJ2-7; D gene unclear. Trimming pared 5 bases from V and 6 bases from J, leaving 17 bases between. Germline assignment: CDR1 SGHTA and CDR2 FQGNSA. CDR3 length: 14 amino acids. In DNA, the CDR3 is TGTGCCAGCAGCGCCGCTAGGAAGTACGGCGAGCAGTACTTC. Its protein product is CASSAARKYGEQYF.

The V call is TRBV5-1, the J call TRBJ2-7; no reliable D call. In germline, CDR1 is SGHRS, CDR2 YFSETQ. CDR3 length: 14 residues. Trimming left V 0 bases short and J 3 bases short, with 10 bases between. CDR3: CASSLGHPFYEQYF. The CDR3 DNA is TGCGCCAGCAGCTTGGGACATCCCTTCTACGAGCAGTACTTC.

This CDR3 is CASRLQGLEMNTEAFF. The CDR3 coding sequence is TGTGCCAGTAGACTACAGGGGTTAGAGATGAACACTGAAGCTTTCTTT. This sequence joins TRBV19 and TRBJ1-1, with 7 bases fitting TRBD1. The J segment lost 0 bases and the V segment lost 6 bases, leaving 10 bases of the junction unmatched. The CDR3 spans 16 residues. Germline CDR1 LNHDA, CDR2 SQIVND (reference sequence).

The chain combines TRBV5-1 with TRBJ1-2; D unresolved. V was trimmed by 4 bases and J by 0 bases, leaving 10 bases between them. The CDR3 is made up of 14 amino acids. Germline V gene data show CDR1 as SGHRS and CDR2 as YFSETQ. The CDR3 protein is CASSGDGTNYGYTF. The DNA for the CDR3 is TGCGCCAGCAGCGGTGACGGGACTAACTATGGCTACACCTTC. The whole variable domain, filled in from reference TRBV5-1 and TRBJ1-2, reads KAGVTQTPRYLIKTRGQQVTLSCSPISGHRSVSWYQQTPGQGLQFLFEYFSETQRNKGNFPGRFSGRQFSNSRSEMNVSTLELGDSALYLCASSGDGTNYGYTFGSGTRLTVV.

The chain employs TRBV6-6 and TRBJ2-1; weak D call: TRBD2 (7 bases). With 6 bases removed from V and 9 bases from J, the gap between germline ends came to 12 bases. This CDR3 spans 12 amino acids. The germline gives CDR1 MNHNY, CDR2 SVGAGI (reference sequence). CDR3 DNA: TGTGCCAGCAGCCCCCGGGGGGCTGAGCAGTTCTTC. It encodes CASSPRGAEQFF.

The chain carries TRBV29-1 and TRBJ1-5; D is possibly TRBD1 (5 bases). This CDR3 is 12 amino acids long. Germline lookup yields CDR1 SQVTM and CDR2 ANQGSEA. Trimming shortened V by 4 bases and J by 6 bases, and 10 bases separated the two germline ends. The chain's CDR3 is CSVGGNGQPQHF. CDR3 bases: TGCAGCGTTGGGGGCAATGGTCAGCCCCAGCATTTT.

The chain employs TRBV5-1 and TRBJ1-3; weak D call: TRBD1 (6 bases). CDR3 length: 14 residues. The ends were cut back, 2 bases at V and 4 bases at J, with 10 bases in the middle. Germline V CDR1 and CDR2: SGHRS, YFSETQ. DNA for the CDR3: TGCGCCAGCAGCTTTTCTGGACAGGGAAACACCATATATTTT. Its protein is CASSFSGQGNTIYF.

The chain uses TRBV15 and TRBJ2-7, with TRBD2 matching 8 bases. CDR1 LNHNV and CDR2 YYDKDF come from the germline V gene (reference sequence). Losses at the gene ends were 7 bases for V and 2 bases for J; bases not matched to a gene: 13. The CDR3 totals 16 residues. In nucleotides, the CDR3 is TGTGCCACCAAAGAAATCGGGGGGGCGCAGGCCTACGAGCAGTACTTC. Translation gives CATKEIGGAQAYEQYF.

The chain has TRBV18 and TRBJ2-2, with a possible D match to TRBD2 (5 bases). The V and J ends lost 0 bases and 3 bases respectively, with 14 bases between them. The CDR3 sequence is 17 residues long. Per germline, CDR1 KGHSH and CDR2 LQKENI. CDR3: CASSPPAASGYTGELFF. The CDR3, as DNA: TGTGCCAGCTCACCACCGGCAGCATCGGGATACACCGGGGAGCTGTTTTTT. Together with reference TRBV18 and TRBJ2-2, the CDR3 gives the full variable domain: NAGVMQNPRHLVRRRGQEARLRCSPMKGHSHVYWYRQLPEEGLKFMVYLQKENIIDESGMPKERFSAEFPKEGPSILRIQQVVRGDSAAYFCASSPPAASGYTGELFFGEGSRLTVL.

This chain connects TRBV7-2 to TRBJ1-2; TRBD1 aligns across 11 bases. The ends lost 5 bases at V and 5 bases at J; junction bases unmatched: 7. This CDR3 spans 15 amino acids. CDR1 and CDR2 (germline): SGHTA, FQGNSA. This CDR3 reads CASSPRTGGDYGYTF. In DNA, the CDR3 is TGTGCCAGCAGCCCGCGGACAGGGGGCGATTATGGCTACACCTTC.

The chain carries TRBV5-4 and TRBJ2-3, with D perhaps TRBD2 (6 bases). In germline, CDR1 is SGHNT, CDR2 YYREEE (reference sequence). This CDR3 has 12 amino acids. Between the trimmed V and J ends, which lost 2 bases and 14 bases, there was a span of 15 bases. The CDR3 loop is CASSFLGSRAYF. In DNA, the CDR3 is TGTGCCAGCAGCTTCCTCGGGAGTCGTGCGTATTTT.

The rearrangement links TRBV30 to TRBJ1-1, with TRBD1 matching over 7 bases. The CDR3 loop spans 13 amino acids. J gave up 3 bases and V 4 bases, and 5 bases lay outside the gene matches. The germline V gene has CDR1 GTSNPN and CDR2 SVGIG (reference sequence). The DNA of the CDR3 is TGTGCCTGGACGGACAGGTGGGACACTGAAGCTTTCTTT. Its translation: CAWTDRWDTEAFF.

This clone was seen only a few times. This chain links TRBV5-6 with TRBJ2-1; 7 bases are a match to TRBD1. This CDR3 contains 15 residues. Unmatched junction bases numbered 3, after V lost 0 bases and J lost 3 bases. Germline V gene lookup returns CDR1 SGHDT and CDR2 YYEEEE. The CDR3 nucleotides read TGTGCCAGCAGCTTGGTACAGGGGAACTACAATGAGCAGTTCTTC. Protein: CASSLVQGNYNEQFF.

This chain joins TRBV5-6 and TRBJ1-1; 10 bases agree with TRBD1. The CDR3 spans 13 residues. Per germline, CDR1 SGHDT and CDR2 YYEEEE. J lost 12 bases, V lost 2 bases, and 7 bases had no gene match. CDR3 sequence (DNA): TGTGCCAGCAGCTTATCGAGACAGGGGGCTACTTTCTTT. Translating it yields CASSLSRQGATFF.

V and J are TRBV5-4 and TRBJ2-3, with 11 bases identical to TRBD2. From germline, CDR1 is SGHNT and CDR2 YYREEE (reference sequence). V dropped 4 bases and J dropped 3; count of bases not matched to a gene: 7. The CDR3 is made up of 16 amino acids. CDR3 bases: TGTGCCAGCAGCCTGAGACTAGCGGGGATTACAGATACGCAGTATTTT. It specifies CASSLRLAGITDTQYF.

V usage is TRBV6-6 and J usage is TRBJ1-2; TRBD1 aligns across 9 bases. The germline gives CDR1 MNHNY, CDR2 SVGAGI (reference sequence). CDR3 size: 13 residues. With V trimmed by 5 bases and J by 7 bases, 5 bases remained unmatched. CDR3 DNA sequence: TGTGCCAGCAGTCCCCCGGACAGGGGTGGCTACACCTTC. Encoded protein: CASSPPDRGGYTF.

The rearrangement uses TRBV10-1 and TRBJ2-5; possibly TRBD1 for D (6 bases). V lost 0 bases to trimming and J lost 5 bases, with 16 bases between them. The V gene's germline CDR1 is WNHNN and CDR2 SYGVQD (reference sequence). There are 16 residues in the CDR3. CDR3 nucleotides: TGCGCCAGCAGTGAGTCTACAGGGTTGGGAAAGGAGACCCAGTACTTC. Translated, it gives CASSESTGLGKETQYF.

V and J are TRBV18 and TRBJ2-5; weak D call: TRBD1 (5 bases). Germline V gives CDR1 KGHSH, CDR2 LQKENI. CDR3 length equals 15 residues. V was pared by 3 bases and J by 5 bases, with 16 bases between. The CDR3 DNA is TGTGCCAGCTCACCGGGGATCCTGAAGGGGGAGACCCAGTACTTC. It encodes CASSPGILKGETQYF.